Following are 32 T cell receptor beta chains from one sample sequenced in a study of T cell responses to AZD1222 COVID-19 vaccine (dated by TCRdb to the early 2020s). The sample's time point label, in plain terms: about 28 days (+/-7) after the second vaccine dose. The library was produced with the immunoSEQ multiplex PCR assay. This is the immuneACCESS table as TCRdb keeps it, with only in-frame sequences that have V and J called. A part of the clones is gone; compared with another copy, unresolved V genes explain less than half, and the rest is unexplained. The sample yields approximately 150,000 clones; 90% were counted once. Of the sample, roughly 6% falls within the top ten clones. Source: peripheral blood, taken 28 days after the second AZD1222 dose. All receptors derive from an adult who received the AZD1222 COVID-19 vaccine.

The V call is TRBV28, the J call TRBJ1-2, with 8 bases that match TRBD1. The CDR3 totals 14 residues. Trimming at V came to 6 bases and at J to 7 bases, leaving 10 bases not matched to a gene. CDR1 and CDR2 (germline): MDHEN, SYDVKM. This chain's CDR3 is CASSTGQGSIGYTF. The DNA of the CDR3 is TGTGCCAGCAGCACTGGACAGGGAAGTATTGGCTACACCTTC.

The J gene is TRBJ2-1, the V gene TRBV5-5; D gene ambiguous. The germline V gene has CDR1 SGHKS and CDR2 YYEKEE (reference sequence). V dropped 0 bases and J dropped 0 bases, with 7 bases sitting between them. The CDR3 has 15 amino acids. CDR3 in DNA: TGTGCCAGCAGCTTGGCCCGGAGCTCCTACAATGAGCAGTTCTTC. Translating gives CASSLARSSYNEQFF.

This rearrangement joins TRBV3-1 (or the pseudogene TRBV3-2) to TRBJ2-3; D possibly corresponds to TRBD1 (5 bases). Looked up from germline, CDR1 is LGHDT and CDR2 is YNNKEL (reference sequence). The CDR3 totals 16 residues. Trimming took 3 bases from V and 1 from J, leaving 14 bases between them. The CDR3 region has the DNA TGTGCCAGCAGCCAGGGCTCGACAGTCGGCACAGATACGCAGTATTTT. Its translation: CASSQGSTVGTDTQYF.

The chain joins TRBV3-1 (or the pseudogene TRBV3-2) to TRBJ2-1; 10 nucleotides match TRBD1. The CDR3 runs to 16 residues. Germline CDR1 reads LGHDT; CDR2 reads YNNKEL (reference sequence). The V segment lost 4 bases and the J segment 9 bases; nucleotides outside the gene matches: 12. CDR3 sequence reads: CASSRDSGTGVTEQFF. The CDR3, as DNA: TGTGCCAGCAGCCGAGATTCCGGGACAGGGGTCACTGAGCAGTTCTTC.

The chain couples TRBV2 to TRBJ2-4; TRBD2 agrees at 7 bases. This CDR3 region has 16 residues. The V gene's germline CDR1 is SNHLY and CDR2 FYNNEI. With V trimmed by 4 bases and J by 3 bases, 9 bases remained unmatched. This CDR3 reads CASSAPSGRGKNIQYF. Here the CDR3 DNA reads TGTGCCAGCAGTGCCCCTAGCGGAAGGGGCAAAAACATTCAGTACTTC.

The V call is TRBV5-8, the J call TRBJ1-5; D is possibly TRBD1 (6 bases). The CDR3 is made up of 15 amino acids. The V end lost 4 bases, the J end lost 5 bases, and 16 bases lay between the germline ends. Germline CDR1 reads SGHTS; CDR2 reads YDEGEE. This CDR3 reads CASSGGVGGHQPQHF. The CDR3 region has the DNA TGTGCCAGCAGCGGTGGCGTGGGGGGCCATCAGCCCCAGCATTTT.

V gene TRBV4-3 combines with J gene TRBJ1-5, with 8 bases fitting TRBD1. This CDR3 has 15 amino acids. V gave up 1 base and J gave up 3 bases; unmatched junction bases: 2. Germline values: CDR1 LGHNA, CDR2 YSLEER. CDR3 coding DNA: TGCGCCAGCAGCCAAGGACAGGGGCCCAATCAGCCCCAGCATTTT. Residues: CASSQGQGPNQPQHF.

The chain uses TRBV6-5 and TRBJ1-2; a weak D match, TRBD1 (5 bases). CDR1 is MNHEY and CDR2 is SVGAGI in the germline V gene. The CDR3 contains 12 residues. V was pared by 8 bases and J by 8 bases, with 15 bases between. The CDR3 nucleotides are TGTGCCAGCGGATGGAGGGGTGGGGGCTACACCTTC. Translating gives CASGWRGGGYTF.

The CDR3 loop reads CASSFLGAREFQETQYF. The CDR3, as DNA: TGCGCCAGCAGCTTCCTGGGGGCGCGGGAATTCCAAGAGACCCAGTACTTC. The chain uses TRBV5-1 and TRBJ2-5; D is possibly TRBD1 or TRBD2 (6 bases each). V shed 2 bases and J shed 1 base, with 18 bases lying between them. CDR3 length: 17 amino acids. Per the germline V gene, CDR1 is SGHRS and CDR2 is YFSETQ.

The V and J genes are TRBV6-5 and TRBJ2-1; D unclear. Germline V gene sequence: CDR1 MNHEY, CDR2 SVGAGI. V was cut by 5 bases and J by 8 bases, with 16 bases left in between. The CDR3 has 14 residues. DNA for the CDR3: TGTGCCAGCAGTCGTGGGTTCGAAAGTCATGAGCAGTTCTTC. Amino acid sequence: CASSRGFESHEQFF.

The V and J genes are TRBV7-9 and TRBJ2-3; TRBD2 is a possible D gene (6 bases). The length of the CDR3 is 15 residues. Germline CDR1 reads SEHNR; CDR2 reads FQNEAQ (reference sequence). V shed 3 bases and J shed 0 bases, with 10 bases lying between them. CDR3 loop: CASSFHSGSTDTQYF. The DNA for the CDR3 is TGTGCCAGCAGCTTCCACAGCGGGAGCACAGATACGCAGTATTTT.

This clone occurred a few times. This chain uses TRBV11-1 with TRBJ2-7; tentatively, D is TRBD2 (5 bases). Germline loops: CDR1 SGHAT, CDR2 FQDESV (reference sequence). The CDR3 extends over 14 amino acids. Deletions cut 1 base from V and 3 bases from J, with 10 bases between. CDR3 in amino acids: CASSLGVGSYEQYF. CDR3 sequence (DNA): TGTGCCAGCAGCTTAGGGGTTGGGAGCTACGAGCAGTACTTC.

The rearrangement joins TRBV4-2 to TRBJ2-3; TRBD2 aligns across 13 bases. Trimming took 3 bases from V and 1 from J; bases not matched to a gene: 13. Germline CDR1 and CDR2: LGHNA and YNFKEQ. This CDR3 is built from 20 residues. The CDR3 sequence is CASSHQRGLAGTSGTDTQYF. The DNA of the CDR3 is TGTGCCAGCAGCCACCAGAGGGGACTAGCGGGAACGTCTGGCACAGATACGCAGTATTTT.

The chain joins TRBV19 to TRBJ1-5, with D tentatively TRBD1 (5 bases). The germline V gene encodes CDR1 LNHDA and CDR2 SQIVND (reference sequence). The V end was cut by 7 bases, the J end by 3 bases, with 10 bases between. This CDR3 region has 13 residues. DNA of the CDR3: TGTGCCAGTAAGAGGGGTCTCAATCAGCCCCAGCATTTT. This encodes CASKRGLNQPQHF.

This rearrangement joins TRBV29-1 to TRBJ2-7; D is undetermined. Germline V CDR1 and CDR2: SQVTM, ANQGSEA. The CDR3 is 12 residues long. Trimming shortened V by 0 bases and J by 1 base, and 4 bases separated the two germline ends. The CDR3 sequence is CSVEDPSYEQYF. Written as DNA, the CDR3 is TGCAGCGTTGAAGACCCGTCCTACGAGCAGTACTTC.

J is TRBJ1-6 and V is TRBV2; D possibly corresponds to TRBD1 (5 bases). The CDR3 contains 14 residues. From germline, CDR1 is SNHLY and CDR2 FYNNEI. Deletions cut 8 bases from V and 6 bases from J, with 14 bases between. CDR3 in amino acids: CASVGVGGNSPLHF. CDR3 bases: TGTGCCAGCGTGGGGGTGGGAGGTAATTCACCCCTCCACTTT.

The rearrangement uses TRBV29-1 and TRBJ2-7, with a tentative D call TRBD1 (6 bases). The CDR3 contains 12 residues. The germline CDR1 and CDR2 sequences are SQVTM and ANQGSEA. Trimming shortened V by 5 bases and J by 5 bases, and 13 bases separated the two germline ends. CDR3 sequence: CSVLQTGHEQYF. CDR3 nucleotide sequence: TGCAGCGTTCTCCAAACAGGGCACGAGCAGTACTTC.

This sequence joins TRBV4-1 and TRBJ1-2; the D gene is possibly TRBD1 (5 bases). The V gene lost 2 bases and the J gene lost 4 bases, with 8 bases spanning the gap. The length of the CDR3 is 13 residues. Germline assignment: CDR1 MGHRA and CDR2 YSYEKL. CDR3 in DNA: TGCGCCAGCAGCCAACGGGACGGCTATGGCTACACCTTC. Protein product: CASSQRDGYGYTF.

This clone was counted between two and nine times. The CDR3 bases are TGTGCCAGTACGACAGGGACGAGCAATCAGCCCCAGCATTTT. Its translation is CASTTGTSNQPQHF. This chain connects TRBV19 to TRBJ1-5, with 7 bases lining up with TRBD1. The germline CDR1 and CDR2 sequences are LNHDA and SQIVND (reference sequence). Trimming cost V 7 bases and J 1 base; bases outside gene matches: 4. The CDR3 is made up of 14 amino acids.

V usage is TRBV5-4 and J usage is TRBJ1-3; D is perhaps TRBD1 (5 bases). CDR1 and CDR2 (germline): SGHNT, YYREEE (reference sequence). Between the trimmed V and J ends, which lost 4 bases and 0 bases, there was a span of 14 bases. The CDR3 extends over 16 amino acids. The DNA for the CDR3 is TGTGCCAGCAGCCGGCACGGGGGAAGCTCTGGAAACACCATATATTTT. Translated: CASSRHGGSSGNTIYF.

This clone was found a few times. The chain has TRBV7-2 and TRBJ1-5; D remains unclear. This CDR3 is 14 amino acids long. Germline assignment: CDR1 SGHTA and CDR2 FQGNSA. V lost 7 bases and J 5 bases, leaving 15 bases between the germline ends. The chain's CDR3 is CASTPGPGDQPQHF. The CDR3 DNA sequence: TGTGCCAGCACCCCCGGTCCTGGGGATCAGCCCCAGCATTTT.

For this clone: Additional DNA sequences in this sample encode the identical CDR3. The rearrangement uses TRBV19 and TRBJ1-5; 8 bases are shared with TRBD1. V gave up 1 base and J gave up 2 bases; unmatched junction bases: 1. The CDR3 is made up of 15 amino acids. Per germline, CDR1 LNHDA and CDR2 SQIVND (reference sequence). The CDR3 loop is CASSIAGGGNQPQHF. The DNA for the CDR3 is TGTGCCAGTAGTATAGCAGGGGGCGGCAATCAGCCCCAGCATTTT.

The chain has TRBV9 and TRBJ2-5; no clear D gene. The CDR3 is 15 amino acids. V was trimmed by 0 bases and J by 4 bases, leaving 13 bases between them. CDR1 is SGDLS, CDR2 YYNGEE, per germline. In nucleotides, the CDR3 is TGTGCCAGCAGCGTAGGCAGGCAAATGCTAGAGACCCAGTACTTC. It is translated as CASSVGRQMLETQYF.

The J gene is TRBJ2-1, the V gene TRBV5-1; TRBD2 agrees at 7 bases. The CDR3 is 14 residues long. In germline, CDR1 is SGHRS, CDR2 YFSETQ. Trimming cost V 2 bases and J 8 bases; bases outside gene matches: 7. The CDR3 DNA sequence: TGCGCCAGCAGCTTCGGCGGGGGAGGGGATGAGCAGTTCTTC. Protein sequence: CASSFGGGGDEQFF.

V is TRBV11-2 and J is TRBJ2-3, with TRBD2 identical over 8 bases. The CDR3 is 16 residues long. Germline CDR1 and CDR2: SGHAT and FQNNGV. The V and J ends lost 5 bases and 8 bases, in that order; junction bases with no gene match: 15. As DNA, the CDR3 is TGTGCCAGCAGCCCCCCGGGGGGGCGAGCGCGAGGTACGCAGTATTTT. Translating gives CASSPPGGRARGTQYF.

The chain carries TRBV7-8 and TRBJ1-5; D possibly corresponds to TRBD1 (6 bases). This CDR3 has 17 residues. Germline loops: CDR1 SGHVS, CDR2 FQNEAQ. Between the trimmed V and J ends, which lost 5 bases and 2 bases, there was a span of 19 bases. The CDR3 sequence is CASSPTSGTRGNQPQHF. The DNA of the CDR3 is TGTGCCAGCAGCCCTACCTCCGGGACAAGGGGCAATCAGCCCCAGCATTTT.

This clone has more than one count but fewer than ten. The CDR3 reads CASSLSYEQYF. The DNA for the CDR3 is TGTGCCAGCAGCCTTTCATACGAGCAGTACTTC. The chain links TRBV14 to TRBJ2-7; D remains unclear. Germline CDR1 SGHDN, CDR2 FVKESK. With 4 bases removed from V and 4 bases from J, the gap between germline ends came to 5 bases. CDR3 length equals 11 residues.

The gene calls are TRBV5-1 and TRBJ1-4; 9 bases are a match to TRBD1. With V trimmed by 4 bases and J by 5 bases, 6 bases remained unmatched. Germline CDR1 reads SGHRS; CDR2 reads YFSETQ. The CDR3 consists of 15 residues. Here the CDR3 reads CASSPGTGRNEKLFF. CDR3 coding DNA: TGCGCCAGCAGCCCCGGGACAGGGAGGAATGAAAAACTGTTTTTT. Full variable domain (rest looked up from reference TRBV5-1 and TRBJ1-4): KAGVTQTPRYLIKTRGQQVTLSCSPISGHRSVSWYQQTPGQGLQFLFEYFSETQRNKGNFPGRFSGRQFSNSRSEMNVSTLELGDSALYLCASSPGTGRNEKLFFGSGTQLSVL.

The chain uses TRBV5-1 and TRBJ2-1; D unclear. Germline V gene data show CDR1 as SGHRS and CDR2 as YFSETQ. The CDR3 extends over 14 amino acids. V was shortened by 4 bases and J by 5 bases, with 13 bases between the two germline ends. CDR3 DNA: TGCGCCAGCAGCAGTTTTTTAGGGAACAATGAGCAGTTCTTC. Residues: CASSSFLGNNEQFF.

This chain uses TRBV28 with TRBJ1-2; 10 nucleotides agree with TRBD1. V dropped 7 bases and J dropped 4; count of bases not matched to a gene: 6. This CDR3 contains 14 residues. In germline, CDR1 is MDHEN, CDR2 SYDVKM. CDR3 in amino acids: CASMGQGWSYGYTF. The CDR3 DNA reads TGTGCCAGCATGGGACAGGGGTGGAGCTATGGCTACACCTTC.

This sequence joins TRBV18 and TRBJ2-7; D unresolved. CDR1 is KGHSH and CDR2 is LQKENI in the germline V gene. The CDR3 loop spans 11 amino acids. V shed 2 bases and J shed 4 bases, with 3 bases lying between them. The CDR3 is CASSPEYEQYF. CDR3 bases: TGTGCCAGCTCACCAGAATACGAGCAGTACTTC.

The chain employs TRBV2 and TRBJ2-7; 7 nucleotides match TRBD1. This CDR3 contains 14 residues. The junction had 5 bases not matched to a gene; V was cut back by 1 base and J by 5 bases. The V gene's germline CDR1 is SNHLY and CDR2 FYNNEI. CDR3 loop: CASSEEQGSHEQYF. The CDR3 coding sequence is TGTGCCAGCAGTGAAGAACAGGGGAGCCACGAGCAGTACTTC.